The entry below gives a single T cell receptor (beta chain) sequence along with its context. This receptor's antigen is unknown. Base qualities were left out, and no much larger clone turns up one base away. The sample belongs to a study of somatic mutations in cytotoxic T cells in rheumatoid arthritis (dated by TCRdb to 2016 to 2017). Turning to the overall study: Sorted V beta1+ cells also underwent TCRB sequencing, and some V beta antibody-stained T-cell populations were flow-sorted at nearly 100% purity on a FACSAria II or Sony SH800. To characterize clonality, the study used TCRB deep sequencing while asking whether somatic mutations are carried by expanded CD8+ T-cell clones in newly diagnosed, untreated rheumatoid arthritis. A total of some 62 rheumatoid arthritis patients and 15 to 25 healthy controls underwent TCRB deep sequencing. Patient and control groups had essentially identical median ages. Broad study findings and their caveats: The expanded CD8+ clones had unknown antigen targets, and not appearing in virus-specific databases did not rule out that they were virus-specific. An increase of CD8+ clonality with age was seen in patients (Spearman r ≈ 0.49) but not in healthy controls. Rheumatoid arthritis patients and age-matched healthy controls did not significantly differ in CD8+ T-cell clonality. Several identical CD8+ TCRB sequences were found in both blood and synovial fluid, and in about an eighth of the roughly 60 patients the largest CD8+ clone exceeded 20% of CD8+ cells.

Sequencing of TCRB CDR3 was done on genomic DNA with the immunoSEQ assay. The authors processed their data as follows. Analyses were restricted to productive TCRB rearrangements. Defining a clone by its unique TCRB CDR3 sequence, the study calculated clonality as a productive clonality index derived from Shannon entropy. The template counts of each clone relative to the total templates per sample were used to calculate repertoire overlap between two samples. A correlation with a Spearman r of around 0.6 was found between V-gene usage by flow cytometry and V-gene usage by TCRB sequencing. TCRdb took over this immuneACCESS table, retaining in-frame rearrangements with V and J assigned. Such tables are incomplete; in checked studies, under half of the missing clones stem from an unresolved V gene, and the remainder is unexplained. Clone size and V and J calls were adopted from that table, with D and trimming inferred from the DNA. The sample table holds 10,000 to 15,000 clones, of which roughly 70% were seen once. The top ten clonotypes cover approximately 10% of the sample.

With a median age of approximately 55 years (range roughly 21-70) and 55% female, the healthy controls consisted of under 25 blood donors whose buffy coats were used. Flow cytometry confirmed the purity of CD4+ and CD8+ cells that had been isolated by positive magnetic bead selection on an AutoMACS. Peripheral blood mononuclear cells were obtained using density gradient separation with Ficoll-Paque PLUS. Using Nucleospin Tissue or Tissue XS kits, DNA was extracted from CD4-enriched, CD8-enriched or PBMC samples, with quantification by a Qubit 2.0 fluorometer. The clonotype originates from a woman in her forties in good health. Sequences were obtained from CD8+ T cells sorted from blood.

The CDR3 reads CASSWLAGEYNEQFF. In nucleotides, the sequence is TGTGCCAGCAGCTGGCTAGCGGGGGAGTACAATGAGCAGTTCTTC. This sequence uses TRBV11-2 and TRBJ2-1; the central 10 bases match TRBD2. CDR1 is given as SGHAT and CDR2 as FQNNGV, both from the germline V gene. Inclusive of the bounding cysteine and phenylalanine, the CDR3 is 15 residues long. The entry retains the CDR3 DNA only, 45 bases that are in frame from base 1. From V the trimming removes 4 bases and from J it removes 4 bases, while the gene matches leave 4 bases of the junction unaccounted for.